This entry lists 3 T cell receptor beta chains sequenced from one sample in a study of monozygotic twins with cystic fibrosis. Measured with immunoSEQ multiplex PCR; TCRdb has only the in-frame clones, and not every one. The sample carries 9,500 to 13,000 clones, just over 99% recorded once. Input material: blood. Source of these receptors: a man aged 18-30 years with cystic fibrosis.

V gene TRBV27 combines with J gene TRBJ2-7; D is possibly TRBD1 (5 bases). The CDR3 totals 12 residues. V shed 3 bases and J shed 4 bases, with 7 bases lying between them. Germline V gene sequence: CDR1 MNHEY, CDR2 SMNVEV (reference sequence). CDR3 DNA: TGTGCCAGCAGTTTTGCAGGGTACGAGCAGTACTTC. This encodes CASSFAGYEQYF.

A single count supports this clone. The chain links TRBV5-4 to TRBJ2-5, with TRBD1 matching over 8 bases. The length of the CDR3 is 13 residues. In germline, CDR1 is SGHNT, CDR2 YYREEE (reference sequence). The trim removed 3 bases at V and 5 bases at J, leaving 3 bases unmatched. CDR3 sequence reads: CASSSTGVETQYF. The CDR3, as DNA: TGTGCCAGCAGCTCGACAGGGGTGGAGACCCAGTACTTC.

In its sample, this clone was seen once. V usage is TRBV30 and J usage is TRBJ1-1; TRBD1 aligns across 10 bases. From germline, CDR1 is GTSNPN and CDR2 SVGIG (reference sequence). Losses at the gene ends were 5 bases for V and 4 bases for J; bases not matched to a gene: 4. CDR3 length: 13 residues. CDR3 in amino acids: CAWGQGVVTEAFF. The CDR3 bases are TGTGCCTGGGGACAGGGGGTAGTCACTGAAGCTTTCTTT.